The clone carrying this TCR beta chain is a singleton in its sample. This sample stems from a study of T cell changes during pregnancy in multiple sclerosis. Method: immunoSEQ multiplex PCR; TCRdb's copy keeps in-frame clones and lacks some. The top ten hold about 0.27% of the sample, which has tens of thousands of clones, roughly nine tenths seen once. The CDR3 length is 14 residues. The V and J ends lost 8 bases and 0 bases, in that order; junction bases with no gene match: 3. Germline-derived CDR1 and CDR2 are LNHDA and SQIVND (reference sequence). This clonotype was sampled from a female donor in good health, enrolled as a control in a pregnancy study. Sequencing was performed on CD4+ T cells from peripheral blood mononuclear cells, taken in the third trimester of pregnancy. The rearrangement uses TRBV19 and TRBJ2-2, with TRBD2 identical over 7 bases. This chain's CDR3 is CASRSGANTGELFF. The CDR3 coding sequence is TGTGCCAGTCGAAGCGGGGCGAACACCGGGGAGCTGTTTTTT.